This T cell receptor (beta chain) was captured in a study of T-cell memory formation after mild COVID-19. Across the study: Most TCR clusters belonged to a single donor.

Each CDR3 protein gets one entry after TCRdb re-called the 5' RACE reads with MiXCR. The sample yields under 550,000 distinct CDR3 sequences, roughly 18% seen once. This clonotype was seen a few times. The CDR3 has 16 residues. V was shortened by 0 bases and J by 1 base, with 12 bases between the two germline ends. The chain combines TRBV12-3 or TRBV12-4 with TRBJ1-1; D gene uncertain. Sequencing used PBMCs or a T cell subset sorted from them (not recorded which). This receptor was taken from a young man who had mild COVID-19 (a few samples of this study predate the infection). Cell type and time point are not known. In DNA, the CDR3 is TGTGCCAGCAGTTTAGCGGAGGGCAAGGGGAACACTGAAGCTTTCTTT. Its protein is CASSLAEGKGNTEAFF.